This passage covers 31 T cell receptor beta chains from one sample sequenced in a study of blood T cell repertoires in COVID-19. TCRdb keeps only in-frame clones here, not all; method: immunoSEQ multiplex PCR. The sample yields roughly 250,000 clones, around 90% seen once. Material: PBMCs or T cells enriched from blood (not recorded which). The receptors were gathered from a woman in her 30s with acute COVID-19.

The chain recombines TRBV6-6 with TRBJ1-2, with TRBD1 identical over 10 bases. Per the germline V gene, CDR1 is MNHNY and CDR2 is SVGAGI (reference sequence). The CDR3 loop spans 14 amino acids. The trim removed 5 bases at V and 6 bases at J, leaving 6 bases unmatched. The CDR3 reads CASSPQDRGHGYTF. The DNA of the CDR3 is TGTGCCAGCAGTCCGCAAGACAGGGGGCATGGCTACACCTTC.

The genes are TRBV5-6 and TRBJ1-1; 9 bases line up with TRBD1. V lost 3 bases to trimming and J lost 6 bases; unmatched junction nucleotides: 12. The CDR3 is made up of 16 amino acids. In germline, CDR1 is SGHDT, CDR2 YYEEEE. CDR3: CASSSQTGTGIAEAFF. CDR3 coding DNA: TGTGCCAGCAGCTCACAAACCGGGACAGGGATCGCTGAAGCTTTCTTT.

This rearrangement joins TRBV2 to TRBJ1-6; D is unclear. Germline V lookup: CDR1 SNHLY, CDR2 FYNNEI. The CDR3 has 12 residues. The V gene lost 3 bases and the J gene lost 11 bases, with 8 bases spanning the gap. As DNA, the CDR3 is TGTGCCAGCAGTGACGAGATGGCACCCCTCCACTTT. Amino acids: CASSDEMAPLHF.

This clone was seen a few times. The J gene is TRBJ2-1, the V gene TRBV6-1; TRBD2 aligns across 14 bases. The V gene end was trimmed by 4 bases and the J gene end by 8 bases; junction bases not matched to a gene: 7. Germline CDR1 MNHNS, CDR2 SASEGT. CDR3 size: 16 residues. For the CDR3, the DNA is TGTGCCAGCAGTGGCGGGACTAGCGGGAGAGGGTATGAGCAGTTCTTC. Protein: CASSGGTSGRGYEQFF.

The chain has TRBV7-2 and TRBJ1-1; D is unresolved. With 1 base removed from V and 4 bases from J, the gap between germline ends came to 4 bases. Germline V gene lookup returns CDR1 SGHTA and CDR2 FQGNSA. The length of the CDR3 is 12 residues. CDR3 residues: CASSLGVTEAFF. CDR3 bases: TGTGCCAGCAGCTTAGGAGTCACTGAAGCTTTCTTT. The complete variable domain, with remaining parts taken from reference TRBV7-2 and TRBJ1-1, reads GAGVSQSPSNKVTEKGKDVELRCDPISGHTALYWYRQSLGQGLEFLIYFQGNSAPDKSGLPSDRFSAERTGGSVSTLTIQRTQQEDSAVYLCASSLGVTEAFFGQGTRLTVV.

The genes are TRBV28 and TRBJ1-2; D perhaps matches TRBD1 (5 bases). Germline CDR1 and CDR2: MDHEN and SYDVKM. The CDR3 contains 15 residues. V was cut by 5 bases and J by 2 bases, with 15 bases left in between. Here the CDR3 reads CASSLFGHPNYGYTF. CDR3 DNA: TGTGCCAGCAGTCTTTTTGGACACCCCAACTATGGCTACACCTTC.

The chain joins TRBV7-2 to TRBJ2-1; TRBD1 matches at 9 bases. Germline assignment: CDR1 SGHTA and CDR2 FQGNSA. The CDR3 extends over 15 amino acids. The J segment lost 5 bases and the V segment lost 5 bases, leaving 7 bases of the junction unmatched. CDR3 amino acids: CASSPDRGSHNEQFF. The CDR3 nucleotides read TGTGCCAGCAGCCCGGACAGGGGTTCCCACAATGAGCAGTTCTTC.

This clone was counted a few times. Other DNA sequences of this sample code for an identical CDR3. The CDR3 here is CASSSQGYGYTF. The CDR3 DNA sequence: TGTGCCAGCAGCTCACAGGGCTATGGCTACACCTTC. The rearrangement links TRBV7-9 to TRBJ1-2, with D perhaps TRBD1 (6 bases). The CDR3 has 12 residues. The V end was cut by 4 bases, the J end by 4 bases, with 7 bases between. Germline V gene data show CDR1 as SEHNR and CDR2 as FQNEAQ (reference sequence).

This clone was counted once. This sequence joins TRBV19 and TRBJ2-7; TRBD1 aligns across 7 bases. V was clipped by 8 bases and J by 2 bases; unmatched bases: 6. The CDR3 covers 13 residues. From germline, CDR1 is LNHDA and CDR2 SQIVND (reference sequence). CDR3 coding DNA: TGTGCCAGTGGGACAGTGTACGCCTACGAGCAGTACTTC. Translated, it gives CASGTVYAYEQYF.

The CDR3: CASKVLGNSPLHF. DNA for the CDR3: TGTGCCAGTAAGGTCCTGGGCAATTCACCCCTCCACTTT. The V call is TRBV19, the J call TRBJ1-6; D remains unclear. Germline CDR1 is LNHDA and CDR2 is SQIVND (reference sequence). Trimming shortened V by 7 bases and J by 7 bases, and 11 bases separated the two germline ends. This CDR3 is built from 13 residues.

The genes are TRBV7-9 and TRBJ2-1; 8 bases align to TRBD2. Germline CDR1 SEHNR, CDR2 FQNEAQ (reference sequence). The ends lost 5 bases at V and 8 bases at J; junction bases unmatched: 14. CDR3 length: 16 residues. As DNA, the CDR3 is TGTGCCAGCAGCCGAGTGAAGCGGGAGTTGGGCGATGAGCAGTTCTTC. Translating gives CASSRVKRELGDEQFF.

CDR3 in amino acids: CASSPEAPGPGELFF. CDR3 DNA: TGTGCCAGCAGCCCCGAGGCCCCAGGGCCCGGGGAGCTGTTTTTT. This chain joins TRBV3-1 (or the pseudogene TRBV3-2) and TRBJ2-2; TRBD1 might be the D (5 bases). From germline, CDR1 is LGHDT and CDR2 YNNKEL (reference sequence). V dropped 4 bases and J dropped 6 bases, with 15 bases sitting between them. The CDR3 sequence is 15 residues long.

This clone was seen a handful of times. Here the CDR3 reads CASSPPDRVISYEQYF. CDR3 nucleotide sequence: TGTGCCAGCAGTCCACCCGACAGGGTAATCTCCTACGAGCAGTACTTC. The chain couples TRBV28 to TRBJ2-7; 7 positions match TRBD1. From germline, CDR1 is MDHEN and CDR2 SYDVKM. The V gene end was trimmed by 5 bases and the J gene end by 0 bases; junction bases not matched to a gene: 10. This CDR3 has 16 residues.

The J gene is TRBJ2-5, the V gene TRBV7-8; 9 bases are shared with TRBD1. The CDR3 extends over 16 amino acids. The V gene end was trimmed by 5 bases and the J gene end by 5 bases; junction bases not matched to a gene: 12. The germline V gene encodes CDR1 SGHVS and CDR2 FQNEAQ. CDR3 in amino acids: CASSRDRGTGGETQYF. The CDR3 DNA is TGTGCCAGCAGCAGAGACAGGGGGACTGGCGGGGAGACCCAGTACTTC.

The CDR3 nucleotides read TGTGCCAGTAGTATCAGAAGCCAGGCCTATATGGGGGGGCCCCAGCATTTT. It yields the protein CASSIRSQAYMGGPQHF. The gene calls are TRBV19 and TRBJ1-5; TRBD1 might be the D (5 bases). The CDR3 loop spans 17 amino acids. The germline V and J ends were trimmed by 3 bases and 9 bases, with 24 bases remaining between them. Germline V gene lookup returns CDR1 LNHDA and CDR2 SQIVND (reference sequence).

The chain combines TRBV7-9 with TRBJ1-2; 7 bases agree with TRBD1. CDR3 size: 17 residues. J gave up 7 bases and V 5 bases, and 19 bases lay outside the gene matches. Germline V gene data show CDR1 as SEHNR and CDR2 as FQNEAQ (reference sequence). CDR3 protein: CASSLPLTGQKAGGYTF. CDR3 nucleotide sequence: TGTGCCAGCAGCCTGCCCTTGACAGGGCAGAAAGCGGGTGGCTACACCTTC.

CDR3 protein: CASSLYGGETQYF. The CDR3 DNA reads as TGCGCCAGCAGCTTGTACGGGGGGGAGACCCAGTACTTC. This chain links TRBV5-1 with TRBJ2-5, with 7 bases matching TRBD2. The CDR3 sequence is 13 residues long. Trimming cost V 1 base and J 5 bases; bases outside gene matches: 2. Per the germline V gene, CDR1 is SGHRS and CDR2 is YFSETQ. The whole variable domain, filled in from reference TRBV5-1 and TRBJ2-5, reads KAGVTQTPRYLIKTRGQQVTLSCSPISGHRSVSWYQQTPGQGLQFLFEYFSETQRNKGNFPGRFSGRQFSNSRSEMNVSTLELGDSALYLCASSLYGGETQYFGPGTRLLVL.

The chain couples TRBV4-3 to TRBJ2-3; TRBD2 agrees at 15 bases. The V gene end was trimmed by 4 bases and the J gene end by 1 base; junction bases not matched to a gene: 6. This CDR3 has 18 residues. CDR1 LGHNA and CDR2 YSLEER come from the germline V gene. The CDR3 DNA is TGCGCCAGCAGCCTAGCAGGACTAGCGGGAGGGGGCACAGATACGCAGTATTTT. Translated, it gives CASSLAGLAGGGTDTQYF.

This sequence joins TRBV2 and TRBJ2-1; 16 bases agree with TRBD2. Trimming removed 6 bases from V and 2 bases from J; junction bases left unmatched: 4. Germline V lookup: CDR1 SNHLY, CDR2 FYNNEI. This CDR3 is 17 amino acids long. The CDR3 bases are TGTGCCAGCAGGGGACTAGCGGGAGGGTTCACCTACAATGAGCAGTTCTTC. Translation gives CASRGLAGGFTYNEQFF.

The chain's CDR3 is CASTQDSRSYNEQFF. The CDR3 nucleotides read TGTGCCAGCACCCAAGACAGTAGGTCCTACAATGAGCAGTTCTTC. The chain is built from TRBV28 and TRBJ2-1, with a possible D match to TRBD1 (5 bases). The CDR3 is 15 amino acids. Deletions cut 7 bases from V and 1 base from J, with 14 bases between. CDR1 is MDHEN and CDR2 is SYDVKM in the germline V gene.

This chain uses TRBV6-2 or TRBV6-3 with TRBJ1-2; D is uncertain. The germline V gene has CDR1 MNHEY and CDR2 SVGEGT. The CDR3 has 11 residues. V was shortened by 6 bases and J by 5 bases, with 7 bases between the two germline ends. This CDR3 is CASSQEYGYTF. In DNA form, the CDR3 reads TGTGCCAGCAGCCAGGAGTATGGCTACACCTTC.

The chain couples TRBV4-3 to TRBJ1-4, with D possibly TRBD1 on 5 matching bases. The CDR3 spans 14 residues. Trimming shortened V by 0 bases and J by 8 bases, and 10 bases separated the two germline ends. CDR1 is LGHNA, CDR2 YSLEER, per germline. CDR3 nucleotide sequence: TGCGCCAGCAGCCAAGATAGACAGACGGAAAAACTGTTTTTT. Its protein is CASSQDRQTEKLFF.

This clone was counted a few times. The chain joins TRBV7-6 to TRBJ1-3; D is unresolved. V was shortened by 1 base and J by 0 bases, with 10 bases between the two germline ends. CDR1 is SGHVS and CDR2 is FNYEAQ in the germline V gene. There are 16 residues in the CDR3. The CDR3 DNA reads TGTGCCAGCAGCTTAGTACCACAGAGCTCTGGAAACACCATATATTTT. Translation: CASSLVPQSSGNTIYF.

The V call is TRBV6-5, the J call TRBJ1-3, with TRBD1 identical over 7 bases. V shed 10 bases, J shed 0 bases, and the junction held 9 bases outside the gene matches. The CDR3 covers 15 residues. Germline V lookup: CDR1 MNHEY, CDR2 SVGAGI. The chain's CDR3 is CAIYPGQTSGNTIYF. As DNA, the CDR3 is TGTGCCATATACCCGGGACAGACCTCTGGAAACACCATATATTTT.

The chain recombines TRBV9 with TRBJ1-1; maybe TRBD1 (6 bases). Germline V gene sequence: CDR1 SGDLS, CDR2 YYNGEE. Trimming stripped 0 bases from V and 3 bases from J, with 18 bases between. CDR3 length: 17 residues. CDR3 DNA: TGTGCCAGCAGCGTAGCAGGGGAGCTAGTAGTGGACACTGAAGCTTTCTTT. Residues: CASSVAGELVVDTEAFF. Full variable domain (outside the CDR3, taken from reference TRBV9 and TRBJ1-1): DSGVTQTPKHLITATGQRVTLRCSPRSGDLSVYWYQQSLDQGLQFLIQYYNGEERAKGNILERFSAQQFPDLHSELNLSSLELGDSALYFCASSVAGELVVDTEAFFGQGTRLTVV.

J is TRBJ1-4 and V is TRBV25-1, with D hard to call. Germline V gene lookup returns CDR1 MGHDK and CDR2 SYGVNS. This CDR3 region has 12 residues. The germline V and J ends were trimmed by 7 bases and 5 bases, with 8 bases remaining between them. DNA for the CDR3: TGTGCCAGCACCAAACAAAATGAAAAACTGTTTTTT. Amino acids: CASTKQNEKLFF.

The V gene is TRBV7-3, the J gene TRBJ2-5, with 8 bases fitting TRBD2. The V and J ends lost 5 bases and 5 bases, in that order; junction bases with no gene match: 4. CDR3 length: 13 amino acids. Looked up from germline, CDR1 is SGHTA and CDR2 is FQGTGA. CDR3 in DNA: TGTGCCAGCAGCCGGGGGGGCCGGGAGACCCAGTACTTC. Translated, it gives CASSRGGRETQYF.

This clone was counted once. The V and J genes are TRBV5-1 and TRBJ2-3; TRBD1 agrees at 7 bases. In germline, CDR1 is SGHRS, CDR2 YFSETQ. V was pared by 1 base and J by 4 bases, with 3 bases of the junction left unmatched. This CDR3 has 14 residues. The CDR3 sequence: CASSLTGVPDTQYF. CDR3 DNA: TGCGCCAGCAGCTTGACAGGGGTACCAGATACGCAGTATTTT. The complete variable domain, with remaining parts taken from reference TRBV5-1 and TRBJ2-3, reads KAGVTQTPRYLIKTRGQQVTLSCSPISGHRSVSWYQQTPGQGLQFLFEYFSETQRNKGNFPGRFSGRQFSNSRSEMNVSTLELGDSALYLCASSLTGVPDTQYFGPGTRLTVL.

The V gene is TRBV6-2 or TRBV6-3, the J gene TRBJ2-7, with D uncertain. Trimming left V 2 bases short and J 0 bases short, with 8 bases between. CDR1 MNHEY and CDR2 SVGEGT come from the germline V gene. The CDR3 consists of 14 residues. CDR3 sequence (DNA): TGTGCCAGCAGTTACGTATCGAGCTCCTACGAGCAGTACTTC. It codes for CASSYVSSSYEQYF.

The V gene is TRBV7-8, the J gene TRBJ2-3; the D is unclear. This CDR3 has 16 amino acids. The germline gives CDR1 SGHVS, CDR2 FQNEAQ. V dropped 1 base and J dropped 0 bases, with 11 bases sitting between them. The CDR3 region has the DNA TGTGCCAGCAGCTTAGTTTCCGAAACTAGCACAGATACGCAGTATTTT. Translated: CASSLVSETSTDTQYF.

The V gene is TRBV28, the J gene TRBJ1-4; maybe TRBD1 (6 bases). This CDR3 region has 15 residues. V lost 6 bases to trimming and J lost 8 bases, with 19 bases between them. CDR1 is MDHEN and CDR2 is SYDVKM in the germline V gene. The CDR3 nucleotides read TGTGCCAGCAGCGTTTATAGTTCAGGGGTAGAAAAACTGTTTTTT. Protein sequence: CASSVYSSGVEKLFF.